This passage covers 28 T cell receptor beta chains from one sample sequenced in a study of PD-1 blockade in classical Hodgkin lymphoma. In every patient, relapse followed autologous stem cell transplantation, while exposure to brentuximab vedotin differed. Only in-frame clones appear in the TCRdb table, and some are missing; sequencing was by immunoSEQ multiplex PCR. The sample holds about 58,000 clones, less than 95% seen once. Sequenced material: peripheral blood mononuclear cells (PBMCs), taken before the second cycle of nivolumab. Source of these receptors: a human donor with classical Hodgkin lymphoma.

This clone was found a few times. This chain uses TRBV27 with TRBJ2-7, with TRBD2 as a possible D gene (6 bases). CDR3 length equals 16 residues. V was cut by 5 bases and J by 4 bases, with 21 bases left in between. From germline, CDR1 is MNHEY and CDR2 SMNVEV (reference sequence). In nucleotides, the CDR3 is TGTGCCAGCAGTGCCAGCTGGGCGGGATTAGGATACGAGCAGTACTTC. Protein: CASSASWAGLGYEQYF.

This chain uses TRBV19 with TRBJ2-7; D unresolved. The V gene lost 1 base and the J gene lost 3 bases, with 13 bases spanning the gap. The CDR3 length is 15 residues. The germline V gene has CDR1 LNHDA and CDR2 SQIVND (reference sequence). The DNA of the CDR3 is TGTGCCAGTAGTATAGTTGAAGGGTCGGGCTACGAGCAGTACTTC. Its translation is CASSIVEGSGYEQYF.

This chain joins TRBV4-1 and TRBJ2-3; D unclear. CDR3 length: 15 amino acids. The V and J ends lost 0 bases and 1 base respectively, with 8 bases between them. Germline values: CDR1 MGHRA, CDR2 YSYEKL. CDR3 in amino acids: CASSQDFDGTDTQYF. The DNA of the CDR3 is TGCGCCAGCAGCCAAGATTTCGACGGCACAGATACGCAGTATTTT.

V gene TRBV7-6 combines with J gene TRBJ2-5, with 13 bases lining up with TRBD2. Germline V gives CDR1 SGHVS, CDR2 FNYEAQ. V was pared by 5 bases and J by 5 bases, with 5 bases of the junction left unmatched. The CDR3 runs to 15 residues. CDR3 nucleotide sequence: TGTGCCAGCAGCCGGACTAGCGGGAGTTTTGAGACCCAGTACTTC. Its protein product is CASSRTSGSFETQYF. Using reference TRBV7-6 and TRBJ2-5 for the parts outside the CDR3, the full variable domain is GAGVSQSPRYKVTKRGQDVALRCDPISGHVSLYWYRQALGQGPEFLTYFNYEAQQDKSGLPNDRFSAERPEGSISTLTIQRTEQRDSAMYRCASSRTSGSFETQYFGPGTRLLVL.

The rearrangement links TRBV7-9 to TRBJ1-4; D is possibly TRBD1 (5 bases). This CDR3 has 14 amino acids. Germline values: CDR1 SEHNR, CDR2 FQNEAQ (reference sequence). V lost 5 bases and J lost 4, with 11 bases in between. This CDR3 is CASSLGADNEKLFF. CDR3 bases: TGTGCCAGCAGCCTAGGGGCAGATAATGAAAAACTGTTTTTT.

This sequence joins TRBV11-2 and TRBJ1-1, with D maybe TRBD1 (5 bases). CDR1 is SGHAT, CDR2 FQNNGV, per germline. The V end was cut by 3 bases, the J end by 10 bases, with 12 bases between. This CDR3 contains 12 residues. CDR3 sequence: CASSLGVLRAFF. CDR3 nucleotide sequence: TGTGCCAGCAGCTTGGGGGTCTTGCGAGCTTTCTTT.

The V call is TRBV27, the J call TRBJ1-1; D not resolved. Trimming took off 5 bases at V and 2 bases at J, with 9 bases between the two ends. Germline V gives CDR1 MNHEY, CDR2 SMNVEV (reference sequence). The CDR3 runs to 13 residues. Here the CDR3 DNA reads TGTGCCAGCAGTCCCTTGGTTAACACTGAAGCTTTCTTT. Translating gives CASSPLVNTEAFF.

The J gene is TRBJ1-5, the V gene TRBV11-1; no clear D. This CDR3 is built from 14 residues. V lost 5 bases and J lost 6, with 14 bases in between. Germline V gives CDR1 SGHAT, CDR2 FQDESV (reference sequence). CDR3 DNA sequence: TGTGCCAGCAGCCAGGTCAAATGGACTCAGCCCCAGCATTTT. It translates to CASSQVKWTQPQHF.

The chain couples TRBV28 to TRBJ1-4; 9 positions agree with TRBD1. Per the germline V gene, CDR1 is MDHEN and CDR2 is SYDVKM. J gave up 3 bases and V 5 bases, and 13 bases lay outside the gene matches. The CDR3 is 18 amino acids. CDR3 loop: CASSIPGQGLLANEKLFF. CDR3 in DNA: TGTGCCAGCAGTATACCGGGACAGGGCCTGTTGGCTAATGAAAAACTGTTTTTT.

In its sample, this clone was seen once. The chain employs TRBV7-3 and TRBJ2-3; 13 bases are a match to TRBD2. Per germline, CDR1 SGHTA and CDR2 FQGTGA. There are 20 residues in the CDR3. J gave up 2 bases and V 5 bases, and 16 bases lay outside the gene matches. CDR3 loop: CASSPQTSGGLSLYTDTQYF. In DNA form, the CDR3 reads TGTGCCAGCAGCCCGCAGACTAGCGGGGGGCTTTCTCTATACACAGATACGCAGTATTTT.

The J gene is TRBJ2-7, the V gene TRBV5-1; the D gene is possibly TRBD1 (5 bases). Germline V CDR1 and CDR2: SGHRS, YFSETQ. The CDR3 runs to 15 residues. V dropped 1 base and J dropped 2 bases, with 13 bases sitting between them. Here the CDR3 reads CASSLNPQGPYEQYF. The CDR3 DNA reads TGCGCCAGCAGCTTGAACCCCCAGGGCCCCTACGAGCAGTACTTC.

The chain links TRBV6-5 to TRBJ2-3; D not resolved. The V and J ends lost 5 bases and 0 bases respectively, with 9 bases between them. The CDR3 is made up of 14 amino acids. In germline, CDR1 is MNHEY, CDR2 SVGAGI. CDR3 sequence (DNA): TGTGCCAGCAGTCGGGCCGGGAGCACAGATACGCAGTATTTT. It encodes CASSRAGSTDTQYF.

CDR3: CAISAGDHGYTF. In DNA, the CDR3 is TGTGCCATCAGTGCAGGGGACCATGGCTACACCTTC. This chain uses TRBV10-3 with TRBJ1-2; D is perhaps TRBD1 (6 bases). Germline CDR1 and CDR2: ENHRY and SYGVKD. CDR3 length equals 12 residues. Trimming took 4 bases from V and 6 from J, leaving 9 bases between them.

The CDR3 region has the DNA TGTGCCAGCACCATTCATGAAGGCTCTGGAAACACCATATATTTT. This codes for CASTIHEGSGNTIYF. The V and J genes are TRBV2 and TRBJ1-3, with D unresolved. Germline V lookup: CDR1 SNHLY, CDR2 FYNNEI. Trimming cost V 7 bases and J 0 bases, with 13 bases left between them. CDR3 size: 15 residues.

The V call is TRBV27, the J call TRBJ2-1; 8 nucleotides match TRBD2. Per the germline V gene, CDR1 is MNHEY and CDR2 is SMNVEV (reference sequence). The J segment lost 5 bases and the V segment lost 5 bases, leaving 14 bases of the junction unmatched. The CDR3 contains 17 residues. The CDR3 coding sequence is TGTGCCAGCAGTCTACTGAGGGCTAGCGGGTTAGACAATGAGCAGTTCTTC. Amino acid sequence: CASSLLRASGLDNEQFF.

The V gene is TRBV9, the J gene TRBJ1-4, with D tentatively TRBD1 (5 bases). CDR3 length equals 16 residues. The germline V and J ends were trimmed by 0 bases and 7 bases, with 16 bases remaining between them. Germline CDR1 SGDLS, CDR2 YYNGEE. The CDR3 DNA reads TGTGCCAGCAGCGTAGAGGCAGGGAGGAGAGGTGAAAAACTGTTTTTT. As protein: CASSVEAGRRGEKLFF.

This rearrangement joins TRBV10-3 to TRBJ1-3, with 7 nucleotides matching TRBD1. After removal of 5 bases from V and 1 base from J, the junction contained 11 bases not matched to a gene. The CDR3 runs 17 residues. Germline values: CDR1 ENHRY, CDR2 SYGVKD. In DNA form, the CDR3 reads TGTGCCATCAGTCCGAATCAGGGGGTTGGATCTGGAAACACCATATATTTT. Encoded protein: CAISPNQGVGSGNTIYF.

The V gene is TRBV19, the J gene TRBJ1-1; D gene unclear. Trimming shortened V by 2 bases and J by 5 bases, and 9 bases separated the two germline ends. The CDR3 extends over 13 amino acids. Germline V gives CDR1 LNHDA, CDR2 SQIVND (reference sequence). The CDR3 loop is CASSIMSRTEAFF. DNA of the CDR3: TGTGCCAGTAGTATAATGAGTCGGACTGAAGCTTTCTTT.

Notes on this clone: Sequence at one end of the junction differs from germline and may be a read error. The chain joins TRBV11-3 to TRBJ2-1, with TRBD2 matching over 15 bases. From germline, CDR1 is SGHNT and CDR2 YENEEA. The CDR3 length is 18 residues. CDR3 sequence: CASSLAGLAGGLQVEQFF. The CDR3 DNA sequence: TGTGCCAGCAGTTTAGCGGGACTAGCGGGAGGTTTACAAGTTGAGCAGTTCTTC.

The CDR3 DNA is TGTGCCAGCAGCTTAGGAGGGGGACCGTACTATAATTCACCCCTCCACTTT. As protein: CASSLGGGPYYNSPLHF. The rearrangement joins TRBV7-4 to TRBJ1-6; tentative D call: TRBD1 (6 bases). The V gene's germline CDR1 is SGHVT and CDR2 SQSDAQ. The germline V and J ends were trimmed by 1 base and 3 bases, with 13 bases remaining between them. This CDR3 is 17 amino acids long.

The V and J genes are TRBV6-4 and TRBJ1-2; D remains unclear. This CDR3 is built from 14 residues. Germline CDR1 reads MRHNA; CDR2 reads SNTAGT. V was shortened by 0 bases and J by 4 bases, with 9 bases between the two germline ends. CDR3 sequence: CASSDSARSYGYTF. The DNA of the CDR3 is TGTGCCAGCAGTGACTCGGCCAGAAGCTATGGCTACACCTTC.

The rearrangement links TRBV2 to TRBJ2-3, with D possibly being TRBD2 (5 bases). Germline assignment: CDR1 SNHLY and CDR2 FYNNEI. V lost 3 bases and J lost 3, with 22 bases in between. The CDR3 is 18 residues long. CDR3 region: CASSDTVSGSPQTDTQYF. Here the CDR3 DNA reads TGTGCCAGCAGTGATACAGTGTCGGGGTCCCCGCAGACAGATACGCAGTATTTT.

The rearrangement joins TRBV6-4 to TRBJ2-1; unclear D gene. The V and J ends lost 3 bases and 1 base respectively, with 10 bases between them. The CDR3 length is 15 residues. Per the germline V gene, CDR1 is MRHNA and CDR2 is SNTAGT. In nucleotides, the CDR3 is TGTGCCAGCAGTGAATGGTATGGGTCCTACAATGAGCAGTTCTTC. It specifies CASSEWYGSYNEQFF.

This chain links TRBV18 with TRBJ1-2; unclear D gene. V was pared by 2 bases and J by 3 bases, with 22 bases between. Germline CDR1 and CDR2: KGHSH and LQKENI. CDR3 length: 18 amino acids. In nucleotides, the CDR3 is TGTGCCAGCTCACCAAATCTGGCTCCCGCCCAATGGGACTATGGCTACACCTTC. Residues: CASSPNLAPAQWDYGYTF.

The chain joins TRBV10-3 to TRBJ1-4; D is unclear. Trimming cost V 3 bases and J 8 bases, with 10 bases left between them. This CDR3 has 13 amino acids. In germline, CDR1 is ENHRY, CDR2 SYGVKD. The CDR3 DNA follows: TGTGCCATCAGTGAAATCGGTTTCGAAAAACTGTTTTTT. This translates into CAISEIGFEKLFF.

The chain links TRBV4-1 to TRBJ2-5, with 7 bases matching TRBD2. J gave up 3 bases and V 2 bases, and 9 bases lay outside the gene matches. The CDR3 loop spans 16 amino acids. The V gene's germline CDR1 is MGHRA and CDR2 YSYEKL. The CDR3 nucleotides read TGCGCCAGCAGCCAATTTAGCGGGTCGGGCAAAGAGACCCAGTACTTC. This encodes CASSQFSGSGKETQYF.

This sequence joins TRBV28 and TRBJ2-5, with TRBD2 matching over 7 bases. The V gene end was trimmed by 7 bases and the J gene end by 2 bases; junction bases not matched to a gene: 10. This CDR3 has 15 residues. Germline CDR1 reads MDHEN; CDR2 reads SYDVKM. The CDR3 region is CASTSPGEGQETQYF. Here the CDR3 DNA reads TGTGCCAGCACCTCGCCGGGGGAGGGTCAAGAGACCCAGTACTTC.

This rearrangement joins TRBV7-3 to TRBJ1-5; TRBD1 matches at 9 bases. Germline V CDR1 and CDR2: SGHTA, FQGTGA. CDR3 length: 15 residues. V was clipped by 7 bases and J by 2 bases; unmatched bases: 6. The CDR3 sequence is CASTKTGGGNQPQHF. DNA for the CDR3: TGTGCCAGCACCAAGACAGGGGGGGGCAATCAGCCCCAGCATTTT.